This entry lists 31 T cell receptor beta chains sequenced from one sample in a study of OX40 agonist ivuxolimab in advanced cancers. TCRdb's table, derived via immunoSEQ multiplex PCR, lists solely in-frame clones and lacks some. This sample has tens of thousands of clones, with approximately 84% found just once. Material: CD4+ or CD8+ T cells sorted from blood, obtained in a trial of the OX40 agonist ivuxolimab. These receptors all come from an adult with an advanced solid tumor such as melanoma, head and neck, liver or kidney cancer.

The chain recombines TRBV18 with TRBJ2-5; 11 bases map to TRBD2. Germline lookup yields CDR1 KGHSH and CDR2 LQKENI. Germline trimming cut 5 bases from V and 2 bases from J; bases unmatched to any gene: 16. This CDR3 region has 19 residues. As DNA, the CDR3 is TGTGCCAGCTCAAGAGGATCGGTACTAGCGGGAGTTAGGCAAGAGACCCAGTACTTC. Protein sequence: CASSRGSVLAGVRQETQYF. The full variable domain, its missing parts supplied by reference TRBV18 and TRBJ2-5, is NAGVMQNPRHLVRRRGQEARLRCSPMKGHSHVYWYRQLPEEGLKFMVYLQKENIIDESGMPKERFSAEFPKEGPSILRIQQVVRGDSAAYFCASSRGSVLAGVRQETQYFGPGTRLLVL.

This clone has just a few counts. In DNA, the CDR3 is TGTGCCAGCAGTCCGTTGACAGCCCCCGACAATCAGCCCCAGCATTTT. It specifies CASSPLTAPDNQPQHF. This chain uses TRBV28 with TRBJ1-5; perhaps TRBD1 as D (5 bases). This CDR3 comprises 16 residues. The germline V and J ends were trimmed by 5 bases and 3 bases, with 17 bases remaining between them. Per germline, CDR1 MDHEN and CDR2 SYDVKM.

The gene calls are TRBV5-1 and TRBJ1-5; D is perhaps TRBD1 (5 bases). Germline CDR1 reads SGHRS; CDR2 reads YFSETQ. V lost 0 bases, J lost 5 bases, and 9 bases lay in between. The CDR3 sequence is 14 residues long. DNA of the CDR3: TGCGCCAGCAGCTTGGCGGGGGAAGATCAGCCCCAGCATTTT. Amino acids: CASSLAGEDQPQHF. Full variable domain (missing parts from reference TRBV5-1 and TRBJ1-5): KAGVTQTPRYLIKTRGQQVTLSCSPISGHRSVSWYQQTPGQGLQFLFEYFSETQRNKGNFPGRFSGRQFSNSRSEMNVSTLELGDSALYLCASSLAGEDQPQHFGDGTRLSIL.

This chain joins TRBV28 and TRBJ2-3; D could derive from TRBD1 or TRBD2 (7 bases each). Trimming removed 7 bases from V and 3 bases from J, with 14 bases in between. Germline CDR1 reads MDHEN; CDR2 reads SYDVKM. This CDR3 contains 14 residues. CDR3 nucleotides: TGTGCCAGCACTTCAGGGGGGGTAACAGATACGCAGTATTTT. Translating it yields CASTSGGVTDTQYF. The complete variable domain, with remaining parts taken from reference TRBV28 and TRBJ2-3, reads DVKVTQSSRYLVKRTGEKVFLECVQDMDHENMFWYRQDPGLGLRLIYFSYDVKMKEKGDIPEGYSVSREKKERFSLILESASTNQTSMYLCASTSGGVTDTQYFGPGTRLTVL.

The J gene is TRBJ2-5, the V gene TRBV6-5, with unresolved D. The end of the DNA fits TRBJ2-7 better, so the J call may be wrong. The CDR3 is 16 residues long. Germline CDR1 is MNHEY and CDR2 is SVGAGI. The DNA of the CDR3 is TGTGCCAGCAGTTCCCCCCGCGGAAAAAATACCTACGAGCAGTACTTC. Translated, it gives CASSSPRGKNTYEQYF.

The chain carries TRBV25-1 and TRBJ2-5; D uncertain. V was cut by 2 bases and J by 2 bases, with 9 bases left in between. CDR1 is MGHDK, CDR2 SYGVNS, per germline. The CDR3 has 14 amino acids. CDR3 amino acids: CASSEPRVQETQYF. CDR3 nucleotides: TGTGCCAGCAGTGAACCCCGGGTACAAGAGACCCAGTACTTC.

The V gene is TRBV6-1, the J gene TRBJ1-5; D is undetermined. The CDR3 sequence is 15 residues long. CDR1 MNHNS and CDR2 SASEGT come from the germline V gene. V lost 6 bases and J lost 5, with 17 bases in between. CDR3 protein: CASSPPGGRDQPQHF. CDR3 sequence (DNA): TGTGCCAGCAGCCCCCCCGGAGGAAGGGATCAGCCCCAGCATTTT.

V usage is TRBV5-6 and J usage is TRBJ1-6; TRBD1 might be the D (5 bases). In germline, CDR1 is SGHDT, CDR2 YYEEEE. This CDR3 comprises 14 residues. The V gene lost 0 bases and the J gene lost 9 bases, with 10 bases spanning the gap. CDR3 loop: CASSLAGGTSPLHF. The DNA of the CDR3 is TGTGCCAGCAGCTTGGCCGGGGGGACTTCACCCCTCCACTTT.

The CDR3: CASSLVLGLLASGNNEQFF. DNA for the CDR3: TGTGCCAGCAGCTTAGTATTGGGTCTCCTTGCTAGCGGAAACAATGAGCAGTTCTTC. The rearrangement links TRBV13 to TRBJ2-1; TRBD2 matches at 7 bases. CDR3 length equals 19 residues. J gave up 5 bases and V 1 base, and 17 bases lay outside the gene matches. Germline-derived CDR1 and CDR2 are PRHDT and FYEKMQ (reference sequence).

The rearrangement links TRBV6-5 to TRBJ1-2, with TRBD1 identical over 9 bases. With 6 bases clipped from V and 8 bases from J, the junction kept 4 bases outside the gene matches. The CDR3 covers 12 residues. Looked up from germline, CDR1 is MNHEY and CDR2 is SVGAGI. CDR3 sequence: CASRTGGLGYTF. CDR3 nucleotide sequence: TGTGCCAGCAGAACAGGGGGCTTAGGCTACACCTTC.

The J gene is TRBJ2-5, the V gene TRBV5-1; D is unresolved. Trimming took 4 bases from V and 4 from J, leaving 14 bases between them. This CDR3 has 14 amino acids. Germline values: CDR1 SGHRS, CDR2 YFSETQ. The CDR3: CASSVTKVGETQYF. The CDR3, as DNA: TGCGCCAGCAGCGTAACCAAGGTCGGAGAGACCCAGTACTTC.

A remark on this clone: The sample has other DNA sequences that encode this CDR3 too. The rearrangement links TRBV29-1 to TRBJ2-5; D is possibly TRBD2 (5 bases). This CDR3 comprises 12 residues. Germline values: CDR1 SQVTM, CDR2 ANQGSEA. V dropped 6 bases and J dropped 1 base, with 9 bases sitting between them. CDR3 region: CSVSSGQETQYF. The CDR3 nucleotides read TGCAGCGTCTCCAGCGGCCAAGAGACCCAGTACTTC.

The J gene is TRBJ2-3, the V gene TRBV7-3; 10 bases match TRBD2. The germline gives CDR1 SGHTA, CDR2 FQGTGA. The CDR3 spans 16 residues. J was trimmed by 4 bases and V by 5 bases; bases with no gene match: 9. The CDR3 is CASSRQGLALPDTQYF. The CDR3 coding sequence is TGTGCCAGCAGCCGTCAGGGACTAGCGTTACCAGATACGCAGTATTTT.

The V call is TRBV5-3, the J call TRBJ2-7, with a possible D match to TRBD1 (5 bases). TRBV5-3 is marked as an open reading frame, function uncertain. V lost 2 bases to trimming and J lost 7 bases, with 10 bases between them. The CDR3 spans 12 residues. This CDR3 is CARSLTGIEQYF. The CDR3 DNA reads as TGTGCCAGAAGCTTAACAGGAATAGAGCAGTACTTC.

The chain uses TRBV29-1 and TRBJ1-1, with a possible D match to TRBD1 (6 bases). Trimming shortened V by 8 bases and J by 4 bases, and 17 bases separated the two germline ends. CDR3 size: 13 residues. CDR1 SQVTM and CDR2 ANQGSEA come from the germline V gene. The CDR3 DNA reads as TGCAGCCATAGGGGGTCGTTTGGCACTGAAGCTTTCTTT. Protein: CSHRGSFGTEAFF.

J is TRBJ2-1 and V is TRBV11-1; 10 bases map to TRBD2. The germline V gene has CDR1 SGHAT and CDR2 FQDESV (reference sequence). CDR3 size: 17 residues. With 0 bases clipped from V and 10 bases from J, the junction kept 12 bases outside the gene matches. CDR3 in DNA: TGTGCCAGCAGCTTAGCGCAGACTAGCGGGCACTTGGGGGAGCAGTTCTTC. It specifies CASSLAQTSGHLGEQFF.

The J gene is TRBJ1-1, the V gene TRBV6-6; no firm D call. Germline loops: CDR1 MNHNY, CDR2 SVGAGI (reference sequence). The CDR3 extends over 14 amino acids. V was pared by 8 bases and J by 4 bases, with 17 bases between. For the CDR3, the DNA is TGTGCCAGCCGCAACCAGGATCCGGGCACTGAAGCTTTCTTT. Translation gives CASRNQDPGTEAFF.

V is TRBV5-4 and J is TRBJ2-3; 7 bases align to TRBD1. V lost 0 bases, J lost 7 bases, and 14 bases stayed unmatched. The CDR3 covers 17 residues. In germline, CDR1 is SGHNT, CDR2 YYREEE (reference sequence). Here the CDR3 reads CASSLGGGSGFPNTQYF. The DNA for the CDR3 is TGTGCCAGCAGCTTGGGAGGGGGCTCCGGATTCCCAAATACGCAGTATTTT.

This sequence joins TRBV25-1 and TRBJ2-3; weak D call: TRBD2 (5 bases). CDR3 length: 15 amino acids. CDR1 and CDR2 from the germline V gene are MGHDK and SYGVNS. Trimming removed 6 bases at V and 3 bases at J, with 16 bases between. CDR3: CASSAGSYRTDTQYF. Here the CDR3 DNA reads TGTGCCAGCAGCGCGGGCTCGTACCGGACAGATACGCAGTATTTT.

CDR3 DNA sequence: TGCGCCAGCAGCCAAGACCCCCGAGGGCCCTCTGGAAACACCATATATTTT. Its translation: CASSQDPRGPSGNTIYF. This chain links TRBV4-1 with TRBJ1-3; no definite D call. Germline V gene sequence: CDR1 MGHRA, CDR2 YSYEKL. V was trimmed by 0 bases and J by 0 bases, leaving 12 bases between them. The CDR3 is 17 amino acids.

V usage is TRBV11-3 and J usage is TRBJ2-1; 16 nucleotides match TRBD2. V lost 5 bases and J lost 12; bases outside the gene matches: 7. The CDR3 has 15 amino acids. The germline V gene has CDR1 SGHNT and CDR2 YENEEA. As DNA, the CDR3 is TGTGCCAGCAGCCCCGGGACTAGCGGGAGGGCGGGGCAGTTCTTC. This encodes CASSPGTSGRAGQFF.

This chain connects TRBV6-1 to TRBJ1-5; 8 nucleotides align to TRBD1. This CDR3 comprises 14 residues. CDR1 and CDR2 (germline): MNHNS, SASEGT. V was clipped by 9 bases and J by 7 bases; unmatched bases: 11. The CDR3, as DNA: TGTGCCAGTACCATTACAGGGGGTGACCAGCCCCAGCATTTT. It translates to CASTITGGDQPQHF.

Here the CDR3 reads CASSFSGSSYEQYF. The CDR3 DNA is TGTGCCAGCAGCTTTAGCGGGAGCTCCTACGAGCAGTACTTC. The chain links TRBV7-6 to TRBJ2-7, with 9 bases identical to TRBD2. Germline loops: CDR1 SGHVS, CDR2 FNYEAQ. The CDR3 length is 14 residues. V dropped 3 bases and J dropped 0; count of bases not matched to a gene: 0.

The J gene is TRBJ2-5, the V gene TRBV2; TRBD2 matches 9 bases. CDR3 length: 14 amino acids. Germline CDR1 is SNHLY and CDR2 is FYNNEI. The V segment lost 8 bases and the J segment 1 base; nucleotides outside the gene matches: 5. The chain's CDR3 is CASSPSGTQETQYF. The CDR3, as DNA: TGTGCCAGCTCCCCTAGCGGGACCCAAGAGACCCAGTACTTC.

The CDR3 loop is CASSESLGRNEKLFF. The CDR3 DNA reads TGTGCCAGCAGTGAATCTTTAGGTCGGAATGAAAAACTGTTTTTT. The V gene is TRBV6-1, the J gene TRBJ1-4; D unclear. The length of the CDR3 is 15 residues. Germline-derived CDR1 and CDR2 are MNHNS and SASEGT. The ends were cut back, 2 bases at V and 5 bases at J, with 12 bases in the middle.

The CDR3 sequence: CASSERTSGRVAQYF. CDR3 DNA: TGTGCCAGCAGCGAACGGACTAGCGGGAGGGTGGCCCAGTACTTC. This chain links TRBV6-4 with TRBJ2-5; TRBD2 aligns across 15 bases. CDR1 MRHNA and CDR2 SNTAGT come from the germline V gene. The V and J ends lost 6 bases and 9 bases, in that order; junction bases with no gene match: 8. The CDR3 length is 15 residues.

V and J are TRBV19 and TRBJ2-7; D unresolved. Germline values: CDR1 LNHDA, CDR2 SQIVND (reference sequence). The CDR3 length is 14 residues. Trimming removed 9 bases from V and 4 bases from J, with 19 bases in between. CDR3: CARAHDRRFYEQYF. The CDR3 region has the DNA TGTGCCAGAGCCCACGACCGGAGATTTTACGAGCAGTACTTC.

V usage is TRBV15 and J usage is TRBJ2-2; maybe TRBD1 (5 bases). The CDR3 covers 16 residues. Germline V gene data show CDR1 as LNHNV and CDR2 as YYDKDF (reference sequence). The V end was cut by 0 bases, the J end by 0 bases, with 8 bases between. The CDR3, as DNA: TGTGCCACCAGCAGAGATCAGGGATCGAACACCGGGGAGCTGTTTTTT. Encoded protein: CATSRDQGSNTGELFF.

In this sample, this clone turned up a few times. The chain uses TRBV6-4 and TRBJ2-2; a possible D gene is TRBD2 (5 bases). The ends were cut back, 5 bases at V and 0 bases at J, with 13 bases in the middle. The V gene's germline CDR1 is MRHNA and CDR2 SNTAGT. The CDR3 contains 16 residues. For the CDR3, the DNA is TGTGCCAGCAGTCATAGGTTACTAGCGAACACCGGGGAGCTGTTTTTT. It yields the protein CASSHRLLANTGELFF.

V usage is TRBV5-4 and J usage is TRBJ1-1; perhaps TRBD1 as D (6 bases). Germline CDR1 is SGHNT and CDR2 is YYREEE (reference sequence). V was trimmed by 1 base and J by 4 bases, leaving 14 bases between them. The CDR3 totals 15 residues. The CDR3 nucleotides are TGTGCCAGCAGCTTGCCGGGGGCGGAACGCACTGAAGCTTTCTTT. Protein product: CASSLPGAERTEAFF.

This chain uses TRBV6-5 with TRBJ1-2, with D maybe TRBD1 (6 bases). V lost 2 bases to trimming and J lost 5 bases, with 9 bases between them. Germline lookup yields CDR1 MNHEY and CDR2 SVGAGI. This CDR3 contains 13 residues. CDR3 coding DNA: TGTGCCAGCAGTTACCTCGGACAGTATGGCTACACCTTC. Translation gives CASSYLGQYGYTF.